Below, 27 T cell receptor beta chains from the same sample are listed, as sequenced in a study of blood T cells in healthy people across ages. Next came a second PCR, run for about 7 to 12 cycles, which used a sample-barcoded 5' primer along with a J-beta primer mix. Via MiXCR, TCRdb re-called the 5' RACE reads, giving one row per CDR3 protein. This sample has 600,000 to 1,000,000 distinct CDR3 sequences; 58% occur once, and the top ten carry approximately 20%. Specimen: blood. Receptor source: a man aged 30 to 39 in good health.

V gene TRBV20-1 combines with J gene TRBJ2-4; D is possibly TRBD1 (8 bases). The last part of the DNA fits TRBJ2-7 better; the J call may be wrong. The germline gives CDR1 DFQATT, CDR2 SNEGSKA (reference sequence). CDR3 size: 16 residues. The CDR3 coding sequence is TGCAGTGCTGCCATACAGGGGGAGGGCGAAGCCTACGAGCAGTACTTC. Protein product: CSAAIQGEGEAYEQYF.

The chain joins TRBV5-5 to TRBJ2-1; TRBD1 matches at 9 bases. The germline gives CDR1 SGHKS, CDR2 YYEKEE (reference sequence). V lost 4 bases and J lost 8; bases outside the gene matches: 13. There are 16 residues in the CDR3. The CDR3, as DNA: TGTGCCAGCAGCACCCGGACAGGGGAGGATTTGTATGAGCAGTTCTTC. This codes for CASSTRTGEDLYEQFF.

V gene TRBV2 combines with J gene TRBJ2-4; 9 bases match TRBD1. With the DNA end fitting TRBJ2-5 better, the J assignment may be wrong. The length of the CDR3 is 12 residues. CDR1 is SNHLY and CDR2 is FYNNEI in the germline V gene. CDR3 nucleotides: TGTGCCGTGGACAGGGGACAAGAGACCCAGTACTTC. This codes for CAVDRGQETQYF.

This clonotype has only a few counts. The chain uses TRBV27 and TRBJ2-7; D possibly matches TRBD1 or TRBD2 (5 bases each). Germline CDR1 MNHEY, CDR2 SMNVEV (reference sequence). V was pared by 5 bases and J by 6 bases, with 14 bases between. This CDR3 is 13 amino acids long. CDR3 loop: CASSPQTRGEQYF. The CDR3 DNA reads TGTGCCAGCAGTCCCCAGACGAGGGGCGAGCAGTACTTC.

In its sample, this clonotype was seen a few times. The rearrangement uses TRBV6-2 or TRBV6-3 and TRBJ1-1; D not certain. The germline V gene encodes CDR1 MNHEY and CDR2 SVGEGT. The CDR3 is 13 residues long. The V end lost 5 bases, the J end lost 6 bases, and 13 bases lay between the germline ends. This CDR3 reads CASSRQGSAEAFF. The CDR3 region has the DNA TGTGCCAGCAGTAGACAAGGGTCGGCTGAAGCTTTCTTT.

The sample holds a few counts of this clonotype. This sequence joins TRBV29-1 and TRBJ2-7; 8 nucleotides agree with TRBD1. CDR1 and CDR2 (germline): SQVTM, ANQGSEA. V lost 0 bases, J lost 6 bases, and 13 bases stayed unmatched. CDR3 length: 16 amino acids. This CDR3 is CSVEDPADREIGEQYF. The DNA of the CDR3 is TGCAGCGTTGAAGACCCGGCGGACAGGGAGATCGGCGAGCAGTACTTC.

This clonotype was detected only a few times. The chain joins TRBV29-1 to TRBJ2-7; 9 nucleotides line up with TRBD1. Germline CDR1 is SQVTM and CDR2 is ANQGSEA. With 6 bases clipped from V and 4 bases from J, the junction kept 7 bases outside the gene matches. CDR3 size: 13 residues. This chain's CDR3 is CSVRRDRAYEQYF. CDR3 nucleotide sequence: TGCAGCGTACGCCGGGACAGGGCTTACGAGCAGTACTTC.

J is TRBJ2-7 and V is TRBV27; 7 positions agree with TRBD1. This CDR3 contains 15 residues. V was pared by 5 bases and J by 1 base, with 8 bases of the junction left unmatched. Germline V CDR1 and CDR2: MNHEY, SMNVEV (reference sequence). DNA for the CDR3: TGTGCCAGCAGTCTCCAGGGACAGCTTTCCTACGAGCAGTACTTC. This codes for CASSLQGQLSYEQYF.

The chain employs TRBV12-5 and TRBJ2-4; TRBD1 matches at 11 bases. The V segment lost 8 bases and the J segment 6 bases; nucleotides outside the gene matches: 6. The germline V gene has CDR1 LGHNT and CDR2 FRNRAP. There are 14 residues in the CDR3. CDR3 bases: TGTGCTAGTCCCCCCGGGACAGGGGGAAACATTCAGTACTTC. It translates to CASPPGTGGNIQYF. The full variable domain, rest sourced from reference TRBV12-5 and TRBJ2-4, is DARVTQTPRHKVTEMGQEVTMRCQPILGHNTVFWYRQTMMQGLELLAYFRNRAPLDDSGMPKDRFSAEMPDATLATLKIQPSEPRDSAVYFCASPPGTGGNIQYFGAGTRLSVL.

The V and J genes are TRBV7-2 and TRBJ2-7; D is unclear. Germline CDR1 SGHTA, CDR2 FQGNSA. Deletions cut 2 bases from V and 6 bases from J, with 14 bases between. The CDR3 covers 14 residues. CDR3 sequence reads: CASSLSKDLGEQYF. The CDR3 DNA follows: TGTGCCAGCAGCTTAAGCAAGGATTTGGGCGAGCAGTACTTC. The full variable domain, rest sourced from reference TRBV7-2 and TRBJ2-7, is GAGVSQSPSNKVTEKGKDVELRCDPISGHTALYWYRQSLGQGLEFLIYFQGNSAPDKSGLPSDRFSAERTGGSVSTLTIQRTQQEDSAVYLCASSLSKDLGEQYFGPGTRLTVT.

This clonotype showed up just once. The rearrangement links TRBV20-1 to TRBJ2-7; D not resolved. Germline V CDR1 and CDR2: DFQATT, SNEGSKA (reference sequence). The CDR3 contains 14 residues. With 6 bases removed from V and 0 bases from J, the gap between germline ends came to 15 bases. This CDR3 reads CSALGDASSYEQYF. CDR3 coding DNA: TGCAGTGCGCTTGGCGACGCAAGCTCCTACGAGCAGTACTTC.

This sequence joins TRBV3-1 and TRBJ1-2; D is uncertain. Trimming left V 1 base short and J 6 bases short, with 9 bases between. Germline lookup yields CDR1 LGHDT and CDR2 YNNKEL (reference sequence). This CDR3 has 13 amino acids. The CDR3 bases are TGTGCCAGCAGCCAAGGAGGGCCGCATGGCTACACCTTC. This gives the protein CASSQGGPHGYTF.

V usage is TRBV29-1 and J usage is TRBJ1-2; D gene uncertain. V was shortened by 3 bases and J by 4 bases, with 15 bases between the two germline ends. The CDR3 is 14 residues long. Germline V gene data show CDR1 as SQVTM and CDR2 as ANQGSEA. The DNA for the CDR3 is TGCAGCGTTGATAAGGCCCATCTAAGCTATGGCTACACCTTC. Its protein product is CSVDKAHLSYGYTF.

This clonotype was found a few times. The rearrangement links TRBV20-1 to TRBJ2-1; D is possibly TRBD2 (5 bases). The germline V gene encodes CDR1 DFQATT and CDR2 SNEGSKA (reference sequence). The V end was cut by 0 bases, the J end by 2 bases, with 14 bases between. The CDR3 totals 16 residues. CDR3 sequence: CSARDPRESPYNEQFF. CDR3 DNA sequence: TGCAGTGCTAGAGATCCCCGGGAATCACCCTACAATGAGCAGTTCTTC.

This clonotype has more than one count but fewer than ten. The chain joins TRBV5-1 to TRBJ2-4; D assignment may be TRBD1 or TRBD2 (5 bases each). The DNA end lines up better with TRBJ2-7; the J call may be wrong. The CDR3 length is 15 residues. The V gene's germline CDR1 is SGHRS and CDR2 YFSETQ. DNA of the CDR3: TGCGCCAGCAGCTTGGAATGGGACCTAAGGCACGAGCAGTACTTC. It codes for CASSLEWDLRHEQYF.

The gene calls are TRBV30 and TRBJ2-1, with D unresolved. Germline assignment: CDR1 GTSNPN and CDR2 SVGIG (reference sequence). The CDR3 has 10 residues. Deletions cut 5 bases from V and 9 bases from J, with 8 bases between. Here the CDR3 reads CAWARSEQFF. The CDR3 DNA is TGTGCCTGGGCTCGTAGTGAGCAGTTCTTC.

The DNA of the CDR3 is TGTGCCAGCAGTTACGTCCAAGGGGCAGCCAAAAACATTCAGTACTTC. This gives the protein CASSYVQGAAKNIQYF. This chain joins TRBV6-6 and TRBJ2-4; D perhaps matches TRBD1 (5 bases). Trimming left V 2 bases short and J 0 bases short, with 11 bases between. The CDR3 sequence is 16 residues long. CDR1 is MNHNY and CDR2 is SVGAGI in the germline V gene (reference sequence).

This clonotype occurred a few times. The chain recombines TRBV12-3 or TRBV12-4 with TRBJ2-7; 7 bases are a match to TRBD2. V lost 4 bases to trimming and J lost 2 bases; unmatched junction nucleotides: 5. This CDR3 contains 14 residues. CDR3 nucleotide sequence: TGTGCCAGCAGTTCGGGAGGTAGTGCCTACGAGCAGTACTTC. Encoded protein: CASSSGGSAYEQYF.

The chain recombines TRBV6-6 with TRBJ1-2; D uncertain. The germline V gene has CDR1 MNHNY and CDR2 SVGAGI (reference sequence). Trimming took off 6 bases at V and 7 bases at J, with 15 bases between the two ends. The CDR3 is 13 amino acids. The CDR3 spells CASRDPGSCGYTF. Here the CDR3 DNA reads TGTGCCAGCAGAGACCCCGGGTCCTGTGGCTACACCTTC.

This chain joins TRBV29-1 and TRBJ2-7, with 8 bases identical to TRBD2. The CDR3 sequence is 15 residues long. Per the germline V gene, CDR1 is SQVTM and CDR2 is ANQGSEA. Trimming at V came to 5 bases and at J to 9 bases, leaving 18 bases not matched to a gene. The CDR3 region has the DNA TGCAGCGTTCTAAAGTTGCGGGAGGTATCCTACAGGCAGTACTTC. It codes for CSVLKLREVSYRQYF.

V usage is TRBV7-2 and J usage is TRBJ2-3; tentative D call: TRBD2 (7 bases). CDR3 length: 16 amino acids. Trimming pared 1 base from V and 1 base from J, leaving 12 bases between. Germline V gene lookup returns CDR1 SGHTA and CDR2 FQGNSA. The CDR3: CASSLEGGEGTDTQYF. The CDR3, as DNA: TGTGCCAGCAGCTTAGAAGGGGGGGAGGGCACAGATACGCAGTATTTT.

The chain combines TRBV27 with TRBJ2-6; TRBD1 matches at 7 bases. The CDR3 has 16 amino acids. Germline CDR1 is MNHEY and CDR2 is SMNVEV (reference sequence). The junction had 3 bases not matched to a gene; V was cut back by 2 bases and J by 2 bases. The CDR3 region has the DNA TGTGCCAGCAGTTTAATCGGGACAGCTGGGGCCAACGTCCTGACTTTC. Its translation is CASSLIGTAGANVLTF.

The rearrangement uses TRBV18 and TRBJ2-6; D may be TRBD1 or TRBD2 (6 bases each). Trimming pared 8 bases from V and 2 bases from J, leaving 16 bases between. In germline, CDR1 is KGHSH, CDR2 LQKENI. The CDR3 has 16 amino acids. CDR3 bases: TGTGCCAGCCCAAAACAGGGACTGGCTGGGGCCAACGTCCTGACTTTC. It codes for CASPKQGLAGANVLTF.

The chain links TRBV29-1 to TRBJ2-2; 8 positions agree with TRBD2. The CDR3 is 14 amino acids. Germline V gene sequence: CDR1 SQVTM, CDR2 ANQGSEA. V lost 3 bases, J lost 2 bases, and 2 bases stayed unmatched. The CDR3 is CSVDAGGNTGELFF. The CDR3 nucleotides are TGCAGCGTTGACGCGGGAGGAAACACCGGGGAGCTGTTTTTT.

For the CDR3, the DNA is TGTGCCAGCAGCTTAAAATCGGGCCGATCGACGAACACCGGGGAGCTGTTTTTT. Translation gives CASSLKSGRSTNTGELFF. V usage is TRBV7-2 and J usage is TRBJ2-2; no clear D gene. The V end lost 2 bases, the J end lost 0 bases, and 16 bases lay between the germline ends. CDR3 length: 18 residues. Germline CDR1 reads SGHTA; CDR2 reads FQGNSA.

This clonotype was recorded once. V usage is TRBV6-1 and J usage is TRBJ1-1; D unclear. The length of the CDR3 is 13 residues. Germline CDR1 and CDR2: MNHNS and SASEGT. V shed 1 base and J shed 1 base, with 4 bases lying between them. The CDR3 spells CASSEGKNTEAFF. The CDR3 DNA reads as TGTGCCAGCAGTGAAGGGAAGAACACTGAAGCTTTCTTT.

This chain links TRBV29-1 with TRBJ2-7; 10 positions match TRBD1. The J call may be faulty, since TRBJ2-5 better matches the DNA end. The CDR3 has 14 amino acids. Germline values: CDR1 SQVTM, CDR2 ANQGSEA. The CDR3 sequence: CSVVSTGGRETQYF. DNA of the CDR3: TGCAGCGTCGTTTCGACAGGGGGCAGGGAGACCCAGTACTTC.